Presented here are 26 T cell receptor beta chains from one specimen sequenced in a study of blood T cells in healthy people across ages (dated by TCRdb to between 2015 and 2016). The method was 5' RACE. Sequenced on an Illumina HiSeq 2500. A second PCR of about 6 to 12 cycles was run with a J-beta primer mix and a sample-barcoded 5' primer. TCRdb passed the public sequencing reads through fastp at Q25 and MiXCR, retaining productive beta sequences. Identical CDR3 proteins give one entry, which carries the most common genes and DNA. The sample profile shows 1.5 million to 1.8 million distinct CDR3 sequences; 35% to 45% of them were found once. The ten top clones hold approximately 4.1% of the sample. Sequenced: blood. The receptors shown here come from a woman younger than 35 in good health.

J is TRBJ1-2 and V is TRBV5-1; 10 bases agree with TRBD1. V trimming: 4 bases; J trimming: 0 bases; junction bases outside the gene matches: 9. In germline, CDR1 is SGHRS, CDR2 YFSETQ. The CDR3 is 17 amino acids. This chain's CDR3 is CASSSLPGTGANYGYTF. The CDR3 coding sequence is TGCGCCAGCAGCAGTCTTCCCGGGACAGGGGCTAACTATGGCTACACCTTC.

A few counts support this clonotype. The J gene is TRBJ2-2, the V gene TRBV12-3 or TRBV12-4; 8 positions match TRBD1. With V trimmed by 8 bases and J by 5 bases, 4 bases remained unmatched. The CDR3 sequence is 13 residues long. Here the CDR3 DNA reads TGTGCCAGCGCAACAGGGGGTACCGGGGAGCTGTTTTTT. Amino acids: CASATGGTGELFF.

J is TRBJ2-5 and V is TRBV11-2; TRBD1 matches at 12 bases. V trimming: 1 base; J trimming: 7 bases; junction bases outside the gene matches: 4. CDR3 length: 15 residues. The germline CDR1 and CDR2 sequences are SGHAT and FQNNGV. The DNA of the CDR3 is TGTGCCAGCAGCTTAGTTCCGGGACAGGGGGCGACCCAGTACTTC. This gives the protein CASSLVPGQGATQYF. The full variable domain, in which reference TRBV11-2 and TRBJ2-5 provide the parts outside the CDR3, is EAGVAQSPRYKIIEKRQSVAFWCNPISGHATLYWYQQILGQGPKLLIQFQNNGVVDDSQLPKDRFSAERLKGVDSTLKIQPAKLEDSAVYLCASSLVPGQGATQYFGPGTRLLVL.

The CDR3 sequence: CSASRRRTDTQYF. The CDR3 region has the DNA TGCAGTGCTTCCAGGCGGCGGACAGATACGCAGTATTTT. The gene calls are TRBV20-1 and TRBJ2-3; D is ambiguous. This CDR3 has 13 amino acids. The V gene lost 5 bases and the J gene lost 3 bases, with 12 bases spanning the gap. Germline-derived CDR1 and CDR2 are DFQATT and SNEGSKA (reference sequence).

The chain employs TRBV2 and TRBJ1-5; D remains unclear. The CDR3 is 13 residues long. Germline assignment: CDR1 SNHLY and CDR2 FYNNEI. Trimming stripped 3 bases from V and 7 bases from J, with 10 bases between. CDR3 in amino acids: CASSELEEQPQHF. CDR3 bases: TGTGCCAGCAGTGAGTTGGAGGAACAGCCCCAGCATTTT.

This clonotype has more than one count but fewer than ten. The V gene is TRBV5-1, the J gene TRBJ1-1; TRBD1 matches at 11 bases. This CDR3 is built from 15 residues. Losses at the gene ends were 4 bases for V and 6 bases for J; bases not matched to a gene: 8. Germline CDR1 reads SGHRS; CDR2 reads YFSETQ. CDR3 protein: CASSPRTGGEAEAFF. The CDR3 DNA sequence: TGCGCCAGCAGCCCCAGGACAGGGGGCGAAGCTGAAGCTTTCTTT.

The chain recombines TRBV24-1 with TRBJ2-7, with 10 bases matching TRBD2. J lost 7 bases, V lost 6 bases, and 8 bases had no gene match. The CDR3 is 14 residues long. Germline assignment: CDR1 KGHDR and CDR2 SFDVKD. As DNA, the CDR3 is TGTGCCACCAGTCTAGCGGGAGCATACAATGAGCAGTACTTC. Amino acid sequence: CATSLAGAYNEQYF.

This clonotype was seen more than once but under ten times. The V and J genes are TRBV4-1 and TRBJ1-1; the match to TRBD1 covers 7 bases. Trimming at V came to 3 bases and at J to 7 bases, leaving 8 bases not matched to a gene. The CDR3 is 14 residues long. Germline CDR1 is MGHRA and CDR2 is YSYEKL. CDR3 protein: CASSQTGQLDEAFF. CDR3 sequence (DNA): TGCGCCAGCAGCCAGACGGGACAGCTAGATGAAGCTTTCTTT.

The chain carries TRBV12-3 or TRBV12-4 and TRBJ1-1; weak D call: TRBD1 (5 bases). This CDR3 has 13 amino acids. V lost 3 bases and J lost 12, with 17 bases in between. This chain's CDR3 is CASSLSGGGRTFF. The CDR3 nucleotides read TGTGCCAGCAGTTTGAGCGGGGGAGGGAGAACTTTCTTT.

V and J are TRBV14 and TRBJ2-4; D call uncertain. There are 13 residues in the CDR3. Germline V CDR1 and CDR2: SGHDN, FVKESK. Deletions cut 0 bases from V and 9 bases from J, with 9 bases between. Written as DNA, the CDR3 is TGTGCCAGCAGCCAAGAGGGTTCGAGCATTCAGTACTTC. It is translated as CASSQEGSSIQYF. Combining the CDR3 with reference TRBV14 and TRBJ2-4 gives the whole variable domain EAGVTQFPSHSVIEKGQTVTLRCDPISGHDNLYWYRRVMGKEIKFLLHFVKESKQDESGMPNNRFLAERTGGTYSTLKVQPAELEDSGVYFCASSQEGSSIQYFGAGTRLSVL.

This clonotype has just a few counts. The chain carries TRBV12-3 or TRBV12-4 and TRBJ2-1; 7 nucleotides line up with TRBD2. The V segment lost 5 bases and the J segment 8 bases; nucleotides outside the gene matches: 12. CDR3 length: 15 amino acids. The CDR3 region is CASSRPGVAGDEQFF. The DNA of the CDR3 is TGTGCCAGCAGTCGCCCCGGGGTAGCGGGTGATGAGCAGTTCTTC.

This sequence joins TRBV29-1 and TRBJ1-2, with D perhaps matching TRBD1 (6 bases). The CDR3 totals 15 residues. The germline CDR1 and CDR2 sequences are SQVTM and ANQGSEA. The V end was cut by 4 bases, the J end by 5 bases, with 20 bases between. CDR3 loop: CSVAPAGGLGYGYTF. The DNA of the CDR3 is TGCAGCGTTGCCCCCGCTGGGGGGCTGGGATATGGCTACACCTTC.

This clonotype was seen ten or more times. The V call is TRBV4-3, the J call TRBJ2-7, with 10 bases fitting TRBD2. The V segment lost 4 bases and the J segment 3 bases; nucleotides outside the gene matches: 6. The germline gives CDR1 LGHNA, CDR2 YSLEER. The CDR3 has 15 residues. Written as DNA, the CDR3 is TGCGCCAGCAGCCTTAGCGGGGGGCTAGTCTACGAGCAGTACTTC. As protein: CASSLSGGLVYEQYF.

The chain carries TRBV6-2 or TRBV6-3 and TRBJ2-5; D is perhaps TRBD1 (6 bases). The CDR3 has 16 residues. The germline CDR1 and CDR2 sequences are MNHEY and SVGEGT. V lost 6 bases to trimming and J lost 0 bases, with 17 bases between them. CDR3 sequence reads: CASRSGTRIYQETQYF. CDR3 DNA sequence: TGTGCCAGCAGGAGTGGGACAAGGATCTACCAAGAGACCCAGTACTTC.

This clonotype was picked up a small number of times. V usage is TRBV29-1 and J usage is TRBJ1-1; D is ambiguous. The length of the CDR3 is 13 residues. Trimming stripped 7 bases from V and 6 bases from J, with 18 bases between. Germline-derived CDR1 and CDR2 are SQVTM and ANQGSEA. The CDR3 is CSARTAPSPEAFF. CDR3 nucleotide sequence: TGCAGCGCCCGGACGGCTCCCTCTCCTGAAGCTTTCTTT.

The chain employs TRBV3-1 and TRBJ2-5; the match to TRBD2 covers 8 bases. The DNA end is more similar to TRBJ2-7, so the J call may be wrong. The CDR3 contains 15 residues. Germline assignment: CDR1 LGHDT and CDR2 YNNKEL (reference sequence). CDR3 protein: CASNKGSGSNYEQYF. Written as DNA, the CDR3 is TGTGCCAGCAATAAGGGGAGCGGGAGTAACTACGAGCAGTACTTC.

This clonotype was seen a handful of times. V usage is TRBV29-1 and J usage is TRBJ2-2; no clear D. CDR3 length: 12 amino acids. Germline CDR1 SQVTM, CDR2 ANQGSEA. V was cut by 6 bases and J by 7 bases, with 12 bases left in between. This chain's CDR3 is CSVESGIGELFF. CDR3 DNA: TGCAGCGTAGAAAGTGGGATCGGGGAGCTGTTTTTT.

The genes are TRBV29-1 and TRBJ2-1; perhaps D is TRBD1 or TRBD2 (5 bases each). V was shortened by 3 bases and J by 12 bases, with 12 bases between the two germline ends. Germline V CDR1 and CDR2: SQVTM, ANQGSEA. The CDR3 is made up of 11 amino acids. For the CDR3, the DNA is TGCAGCGTTGACCGGGGCATACGGCAGTTCTTC. Translated: CSVDRGIRQFF.

The chain uses TRBV4-2 and TRBJ2-2; D is ambiguous. Germline V gives CDR1 LGHNA, CDR2 YNFKEQ. The CDR3 extends over 15 amino acids. Trimming took 2 bases from V and 2 from J, leaving 9 bases between them. CDR3 sequence reads: CASSQSLGNTGELFF. DNA of the CDR3: TGTGCCAGCAGCCAAAGTCTGGGTAACACCGGGGAGCTGTTTTTT.

V and J are TRBV5-6 and TRBJ2-5, with D possibly matching TRBD1 (6 bases). This CDR3 has 15 residues. CDR1 and CDR2 (germline): SGHDT, YYEEEE. Trimming removed 4 bases at V and 11 bases at J, with 24 bases between. CDR3 loop: CASSITGSVYNEQYF. The CDR3 DNA follows: TGTGCCAGCAGCATCACAGGGTCCGTATACAATGAGCAGTACTTC.

The CDR3 spells CATTRAQSTDTQYF. The CDR3 DNA is TGTGCCACGACGAGGGCCCAGAGCACAGATACGCAGTATTTT. This rearrangement joins TRBV15 to TRBJ2-3; D perhaps matches TRBD2 (5 bases). The CDR3 has 14 amino acids. Per germline, CDR1 LNHNV and CDR2 YYDKDF (reference sequence). V was shortened by 9 bases and J by 0 bases, with 13 bases between the two germline ends.

This clonotype showed up just a few times. This chain joins TRBV29-1 and TRBJ1-4; D unclear. V was clipped by 4 bases and J by 4 bases, with 7 bases between them. Germline assignment: CDR1 SQVTM and CDR2 ANQGSEA. The length of the CDR3 is 12 residues. The CDR3 coding sequence is TGCAGCGTTGGAAACAGTAATGAAAAACTGTTTTTT. Encoded protein: CSVGNSNEKLFF.

This clonotype was counted only a few times. The CDR3 spells CASSLARKLSTDTQYF. The CDR3 DNA sequence: TGTGCCAGCAGCTTGGCCAGGAAACTTAGCACAGATACGCAGTATTTT. V gene TRBV5-6 combines with J gene TRBJ2-3; D gene uncertain. Deletions cut 0 bases from V and 0 bases from J, with 11 bases between. Germline V gene sequence: CDR1 SGHDT, CDR2 YYEEEE. The CDR3 is made up of 16 amino acids.

This rearrangement joins TRBV4-3 to TRBJ2-7, with D unclear. CDR3 length equals 13 residues. Trimming removed 7 bases at V and 5 bases at J, with 15 bases between. Germline values: CDR1 LGHNA, CDR2 YSLEER. CDR3 bases: TGCGCCAGCACTTTCGCCAGGTCCGACGAGCAGTACTTC. Amino acids: CASTFARSDEQYF.

The rearrangement links TRBV30 to TRBJ1-1; 8 positions agree with TRBD1. This CDR3 region has 13 residues. V lost 5 bases and J lost 2; bases outside the gene matches: 4. CDR1 and CDR2 from the germline V gene are GTSNPN and SVGIG (reference sequence). In DNA, the CDR3 is TGTGCCTGGCTGGGACAGGCAAACACTGAAGCTTTCTTT. It codes for CAWLGQANTEAFF.

The chain has TRBV7-2 and TRBJ2-3; D unresolved. Germline V gene data show CDR1 as SGHTA and CDR2 as FQGNSA. V lost 4 bases to trimming and J lost 8 bases, with 13 bases between them. There are 13 residues in the CDR3. The chain's CDR3 is CASSSTLGPTQYF. Here the CDR3 DNA reads TGTGCCAGCAGCTCCACTTTAGGGCCTACGCAGTATTTT.